The 24 T cell receptor beta chains below all came from one sample that was sequenced in a study of control samples from healthy donors and cancer patients. Generated by immunoSEQ multiplex PCR, the TCRdb table keeps only in-frame clones and is missing some. The sample gives a few hundred thousand clones, approximately 90% of which show up once; around 6.5% is in the top ten. The specimen sequenced was PBMCs. These receptors were obtained from a man aged 35 to 55 with head and neck cancer.

The gene calls are TRBV6-2 or TRBV6-3 and TRBJ1-5; D may be TRBD1 (6 bases). The V gene lost 6 bases and the J gene lost 7 bases, with 10 bases spanning the gap. The CDR3 spans 12 residues. The germline V gene has CDR1 MNHEY and CDR2 SVGEGT. Here the CDR3 reads CASSRGLQPQHF. CDR3 bases: TGTGCCAGCAGCCGGGGGCTGCAGCCCCAGCATTTT.

V usage is TRBV6-5 and J usage is TRBJ2-7; tentative D call: TRBD2 (5 bases). Germline lookup yields CDR1 MNHEY and CDR2 SVGAGI. Trimming stripped 7 bases from V and 2 bases from J, with 15 bases between. The CDR3 runs to 14 residues. As DNA, the CDR3 is TGTGCCAGCATGGGGAGCCCCAGAACCTACGAGCAGTACTTC. Amino acids: CASMGSPRTYEQYF.

This clone was seen only once. The V and J genes are TRBV15 and TRBJ2-1; D is unclear. The CDR3 runs to 17 residues. Germline CDR1 is LNHNV and CDR2 is YYDKDF (reference sequence). V was trimmed by 2 bases and J by 6 bases, leaving 20 bases between them. CDR3 protein: CATSRQAPLSGGNEQFF. CDR3 DNA sequence: TGTGCCACCAGCAGACAAGCCCCCCTTAGTGGTGGCAATGAGCAGTTCTTC. Complete variable domain (other parts from reference TRBV15 and TRBJ2-1): DAMVIQNPRYQVTQFGKPVTLSCSQTLNHNVMYWYQQKSSQAPKLLFHYYDKDFNNEADTPDNFQSRRPNTSFCFLDIRSPGLGDTAMYLCATSRQAPLSGGNEQFFGPGTRLTVL.

The chain combines TRBV6-5 with TRBJ2-2; tentatively, D is TRBD1 (6 bases). CDR1 is MNHEY, CDR2 SVGAGI, per germline. This CDR3 region has 13 residues. V dropped 9 bases and J dropped 0 bases, with 8 bases sitting between them. The CDR3 sequence: CASGQSNTGELFF. CDR3 nucleotide sequence: TGTGCCAGTGGACAGTCGAACACCGGGGAGCTGTTTTTT.

This CDR3 reads CASSVAPRGMNTEAFF. For the CDR3, the DNA is TGTGCCAGCAGCGTAGCCCCGAGAGGGATGAACACTGAAGCTTTCTTT. The chain uses TRBV9 and TRBJ1-1; D is ambiguous. Germline V gene data show CDR1 as SGDLS and CDR2 as YYNGEE. V was clipped by 0 bases and J by 0 bases, with 12 bases between them. The CDR3 spans 16 residues.

The rearrangement links TRBV5-1 to TRBJ1-2, with D perhaps matching TRBD1 (5 bases). Germline V gene data show CDR1 as SGHRS and CDR2 as YFSETQ. This CDR3 contains 13 residues. The V end was cut by 7 bases, the J end by 7 bases, with 17 bases between. As DNA, the CDR3 is TGCGCCAGCCGGGGGGGGTCCTCGGGTGGCTACACCTTC. Its translation is CASRGGSSGGYTF.

The chain has TRBV28 and TRBJ2-7; 7 bases are a match to TRBD1. CDR1 and CDR2 (germline): MDHEN, SYDVKM. V was clipped by 6 bases and J by 2 bases; unmatched bases: 7. CDR3 length equals 14 residues. The CDR3 sequence: CASSSGTDTYEQYF. The DNA of the CDR3 is TGTGCCAGCAGCTCCGGGACAGACACCTACGAGCAGTACTTC. The variable domain in full, completed from reference TRBV28 and TRBJ2-7, reads DVKVTQSSRYLVKRTGEKVFLECVQDMDHENMFWYRQDPGLGLRLIYFSYDVKMKEKGDIPEGYSVSREKKERFSLILESASTNQTSMYLCASSSGTDTYEQYFGPGTRLTVT.

The genes are TRBV7-3 and TRBJ2-5, with 8 bases that match TRBD2. The V gene's germline CDR1 is SGHTA and CDR2 FQGTGA. After removal of 1 base from V and 4 bases from J, the junction contained 5 bases not matched to a gene. The CDR3 is 15 amino acids. Here the CDR3 DNA reads TGTGCCAGCAGCTTAATAGGGACTAGAGGAGAGACCCAGTACTTC. It encodes CASSLIGTRGETQYF. Drawing the rest from reference TRBV7-3 and TRBJ2-5, the complete variable domain is GAGVSQTPSNKVTEKGKYVELRCDPISGHTALYWYRQSLGQGPEFLIYFQGTGAADDSGLPNDRFFAVRPEGSVSTLKIQRTERGDSAVYLCASSLIGTRGETQYFGPGTRLLVL.

The gene calls are TRBV2 and TRBJ2-7, with D hard to call. Trimming removed 7 bases at V and 0 bases at J, with 7 bases between. Germline loops: CDR1 SNHLY, CDR2 FYNNEI. The CDR3 contains 12 residues. The CDR3 DNA reads as TGTGCCAGCAAAACAGACTCCTACGAGCAGTACTTC. This translates into CASKTDSYEQYF.

V usage is TRBV6-2 or TRBV6-3 and J usage is TRBJ2-3; 8 bases agree with TRBD2. The CDR3 length is 15 residues. V gave up 8 bases and J gave up 4 bases; unmatched junction bases: 11. CDR1 MNHEY and CDR2 SVGEGT come from the germline V gene. For the CDR3, the DNA is TGTGCCAGCCGCCCCAGCGGGAGAGGCGCAGATACGCAGTATTTT. Translated: CASRPSGRGADTQYF.

J is TRBJ1-2 and V is TRBV12-3 or TRBV12-4; D is possibly TRBD1 (5 bases). The CDR3 runs to 12 residues. Trimming removed 4 bases at V and 4 bases at J, with 7 bases between. CDR3 in DNA: TGTGCCAGCAGTTCTGACAGCTATGGCTACACCTTC. Amino acid sequence: CASSSDSYGYTF.

J is TRBJ2-2 and V is TRBV7-3; D unresolved. Looked up from germline, CDR1 is SGHTA and CDR2 is FQGTGA. Trimming left V 5 bases short and J 2 bases short, with 21 bases between. The CDR3 is 18 residues long. The CDR3 nucleotides read TGTGCCAGCAGCCATAGTTATACGAATGACATCAACACCGGGGAGCTGTTTTTT. This translates into CASSHSYTNDINTGELFF. Variable domain in full (rest from reference TRBV7-3 and TRBJ2-2): GAGVSQTPSNKVTEKGKYVELRCDPISGHTALYWYRQSLGQGPEFLIYFQGTGAADDSGLPNDRFFAVRPEGSVSTLKIQRTERGDSAVYLCASSHSYTNDINTGELFFGEGSRLTVL.

The genes are TRBV5-1 and TRBJ1-1, with 10 positions matching TRBD1. The V and J ends lost 0 bases and 5 bases, in that order; junction bases with no gene match: 4. Looked up from germline, CDR1 is SGHRS and CDR2 is YFSETQ. This CDR3 has 15 residues. The CDR3 bases are TGCGCCAGCAGCTTGGGGACAGGGGGAAGTACTGAAGCTTTCTTT. Translated: CASSLGTGGSTEAFF.

V is TRBV5-1 and J is TRBJ2-5; 10 positions agree with TRBD1. The CDR3 is 15 residues long. V lost 4 bases to trimming and J lost 5 bases; unmatched junction nucleotides: 8. Germline loops: CDR1 SGHRS, CDR2 YFSETQ. CDR3 sequence: CASSGNDRGRETQYF. CDR3 in DNA: TGCGCCAGCAGCGGAAACGACAGGGGGCGGGAGACCCAGTACTTC.

This chain links TRBV10-3 with TRBJ2-7; D is uncertain. V dropped 10 bases and J dropped 2 bases, with 9 bases sitting between them. The germline CDR1 and CDR2 sequences are ENHRY and SYGVKD. This CDR3 region has 11 residues. The CDR3 is CATSQAYEQYF. The CDR3 bases are TGTGCCACCTCTCAAGCCTACGAGCAGTACTTC.

V is TRBV7-9 and J is TRBJ2-2; D perhaps matches TRBD1 (6 bases). V was pared by 10 bases and J by 0 bases, with 18 bases between. This CDR3 has 16 residues. Per germline, CDR1 SEHNR and CDR2 FQNEAQ (reference sequence). This CDR3 reads CATLHRAVSNTGELFF. CDR3 sequence (DNA): TGTGCCACACTACACAGGGCGGTGTCGAACACCGGGGAGCTGTTTTTT.

The J gene is TRBJ2-5, the V gene TRBV5-4; 10 bases agree with TRBD1. Germline-derived CDR1 and CDR2 are SGHNT and YYREEE (reference sequence). The CDR3 is 15 amino acids. Trimming at V came to 3 bases and at J to 4 bases, leaving 6 bases not matched to a gene. DNA for the CDR3: TGTGCCAGCAGCTGGGACAGGGGAATAGGAGAGACCCAGTACTTC. Translating it yields CASSWDRGIGETQYF. Together with reference TRBV5-4 and TRBJ2-5, the CDR3 gives the full variable domain: ETGVTQSPTHLIKTRGQQVTLRCSSQSGHNTVSWYQQALGQGPQFIFQYYREEENGRGNFPPRFSGLQFPNYSSELNVNALELDDSALYLCASSWDRGIGETQYFGPGTRLLVL.

This chain joins TRBV30 and TRBJ1-4; no reliable D call. Deletions cut 1 base from V and 6 bases from J, with 12 bases between. This CDR3 has 14 residues. Germline CDR1 is GTSNPN and CDR2 is SVGIG (reference sequence). CDR3 loop: CAWSDSGGDEKLFF. Here the CDR3 DNA reads TGTGCCTGGAGTGATAGTGGAGGTGATGAAAAACTGTTTTTT.

The genes are TRBV3-1 (or the pseudogene TRBV3-2) and TRBJ2-7; D not resolved. The CDR3 is 13 amino acids. Germline V gene lookup returns CDR1 LGHDT and CDR2 YNNKEL (reference sequence). Trimming took off 2 bases at V and 5 bases at J, with 10 bases between the two ends. As DNA, the CDR3 is TGTGCCAGCAGCCAACTGGGGATGCACGAGCAGTACTTC. Its protein is CASSQLGMHEQYF.

The chain employs TRBV7-8 and TRBJ1-2, with a tentative D call TRBD1 (6 bases). CDR3 length equals 15 residues. The germline gives CDR1 SGHVS, CDR2 FQNEAQ. V was trimmed by 5 bases and J by 1 base, leaving 14 bases between them. The CDR3 region is CASSPGAAYNYGYTF. The CDR3 DNA reads TGTGCCAGCAGCCCAGGGGCAGCCTATAACTATGGCTACACCTTC. The variable domain in full, with the rest retrieved from reference TRBV7-8 and TRBJ1-2, is GAGVSQSPRYKVAKRGQDVALRCDPISGHVSLFWYQQALGQGPEFLTYFQNEAQLDKSGLPSDRFFAERPEGSVSTLKIQRTQQEDSAVYLCASSPGAAYNYGYTFGSGTRLTVV.

The chain employs TRBV7-2 and TRBJ1-2; the D gene is possibly TRBD1 (5 bases). V gave up 3 bases and J gave up 6 bases, with 8 bases separating them. This CDR3 region has 12 residues. Germline CDR1 reads SGHTA; CDR2 reads FQGNSA. CDR3: CASSFSRDGYTF. Written as DNA, the CDR3 is TGTGCCAGCAGCTTCTCCAGGGATGGCTACACCTTC.

This chain joins TRBV10-3 and TRBJ1-2, with D maybe TRBD1 (6 bases). V lost 6 bases, J lost 8 bases, and 13 bases lay in between. Germline V gives CDR1 ENHRY, CDR2 SYGVKD. The CDR3 covers 12 residues. In nucleotides, the CDR3 is TGTGCCATCAGACCAACAGGGAAAGGCTACACCTTC. It encodes CAIRPTGKGYTF.

The rearrangement uses TRBV6-5 and TRBJ2-3; either TRBD1 or TRBD2 may fit D (6 bases each). V was clipped by 1 base and J by 2 bases, with 13 bases between them. Looked up from germline, CDR1 is MNHEY and CDR2 is SVGAGI. The CDR3 length is 16 residues. The CDR3 DNA reads as TGTGCCAGCAGTTACTTCTCGGGGGCCTTCACAGATACGCAGTATTTT. Its protein is CASSYFSGAFTDTQYF.

The table lists this clone with a count of one. This specimen includes other DNA sequences encoding the same CDR3. The V call is TRBV7-2, the J call TRBJ1-2; D not certain. The ends were cut back, 1 base at V and 2 bases at J, with 5 bases in the middle. This CDR3 is built from 13 residues. CDR1 SGHTA and CDR2 FQGNSA come from the germline V gene. The CDR3 DNA reads as TGTGCCAGCAGCTTAGGCAGAAACTATGGCTACACCTTC. Protein product: CASSLGRNYGYTF.